The table lists the clone carrying this T cell receptor (beta chain) with a few counts. This record belongs to a study of T-cell memory formation after mild COVID-19. With constant-segment primers, 5'RACE yielded cDNA libraries of TCR alpha and TCR beta that carried sample barcodes and UMIs. TCRdb fed the 5' RACE reads into MiXCR, producing one record per CDR3 protein. Among roughly 240,000 distinct CDR3 sequences, approximately 15% were seen once, and the ten largest hold 2% to 2.5%. The CDR3 contains 15 residues. From germline, CDR1 is LGHNA and CDR2 YNFKEQ. Trimming left V 2 bases short and J 1 base short, with 11 bases between.

What was sequenced was PBMCs or a T cell subset sorted from them (not recorded which). The TCR comes from an adult woman who had mild COVID-19 (a few samples of this study predate the infection). Cell type and time point are not known. V usage is TRBV4-2 and J usage is TRBJ2-5; D not resolved. The CDR3 sequence is CASSQRKMGQETQYF. CDR3 DNA sequence: TGTGCCAGCAGCCAAAGGAAGATGGGCCAAGAGACCCAGTACTTC.